This is a list of T cell receptor beta chains from one sample in a study of T cells in Graves' hyperthyroidism and ophthalmopathy. Each CDR3 protein gets one entry after TCRdb re-called the multiplex PCR reads with MiXCR. The sample includes 350,000 to 400,000 distinct CDR3 sequences, 14% to 15% of them seen just once. The sample was blood. The receptors here all came from a woman aged 25 to 45 with Graves' hyperthyroidism. CDR3s include the opening cysteine and the closing phenylalanine or tryptophan. The order of the fields is D gene, V gene, J gene, clone size, CDR3 protein, CDR3 DNA. A D gene is named only where the DNA matches it firmly. A clone size is listed for some rows: how often the clone was seen (once, few, many), or a class if it is expanded.

NA	TRBV5-1	TRBJ2-5	NA	CASSRGSVRGEETQYF	TGCGCCAGCAGCCGGGGATCGGTGAGGGGCGAGGAGACCCAGTACTTC
NA	TRBV6-1	TRBJ2-1	many	CASSVQGVGNEQFF	TGTGCCAGCAGTGTACAGGGAGTGGGGAATGAGCAGTTCTTC
NA	TRBV12-3/TRBV12-4	TRBJ1-5	few	CASSSDDSPRQPQHF	TGTGCCAGCAGCTCCGACGACAGCCCCCGTCAGCCCCAGCATTTT
TRBD2	TRBV20-1	TRBJ2-1	NA	CSATRRTRTDEQFF	TGCAGTGCTACCCGCCGGACTAGGACTGATGAGCAGTTCTTC
TRBD1	TRBV20-1	TRBJ2-7	few	CSAGQGSSYEQYF	TGCAGTGCCGGACAGGGCAGCTCCTACGAGCAGTACTTC
NA	TRBV18	TRBJ1-5	many	CASSPQRASSSNQPQHF	TGTGCCAGCTCACCTCAACGGGCCTCTAGCAGCAATCAGCCCCAGCATTTT
NA	TRBV20-1	TRBJ1-3	NA	CSARSRDNGNTIYF	TGCAGTGCTAGATCCCGGGACAATGGAAACACCATATATTTT
NA	TRBV20-1	TRBJ2-3	NA	CSARDPGQITDTQYF	TGCAGTGCTAGAGATCCGGGACAAATCACAGATACGCAGTATTTT
TRBD2	TRBV20-1	TRBJ2-7	NA	CSAGGGFEQYF	TGCAGTGCTGGCGGGGGGTTTGAGCAGTACTTC
TRBD1	TRBV12-3/TRBV12-4	TRBJ1-3	NA	CASSPTGGAVHTIYF	TGTGCCAGCAGCCCCACAGGGGGCGCCGTCCACACCATATATTTT
NA	TRBV10-3	TRBJ2-3	NA	CAIRNAVSTDTQYF	TGTGCCATCAGGAACGCGGTATCCACAGATACGCAGTATTTT
NA	TRBV5-1	TRBJ2-2	many	CASSSGTTNTGELFF	TGTGCCAGCAGTTCCGGGACGACAAACACCGGGGAGCTGTTTTTT
TRBD2	TRBV3-1	TRBJ2-1	many	CASSLTSGLYNEQFF	TGTGCCAGCAGCCTTACTAGCGGCCTTTACAATGAGCAGTTCTTC
TRBD1	TRBV6-1	TRBJ1-5	many	CASSKTGGGSSQHF	TGTGCCAGCAGTAAAACAGGGGGCGGAAGTTCCCAGCATTTT
TRBD2	TRBV28	TRBJ2-4	NA	CASSGSGVKNIQYF	TGTGCCAGTAGCGGGAGCGGGGTCAAAAACATTCAGTACTTC
NA	TRBV27	TRBJ1-5	NA	CASSLKGWSNQPQHF	TGTGCCAGCAGTTTAAAGGGATGGAGCAATCAGCCCCAGCATTTT
NA	TRBV11-1	TRBJ2-1	many	CASSLEWSRDHNEQFF	TGTGCCAGCAGCTTAGAATGGTCTCGCGACCACAATGAGCAGTTCTTC
NA	TRBV27	TRBJ2-7	many	CASSFGPSMAYEQYF	TGTGCCAGCAGTTTCGGGCCATCCATGGCGTACGAGCAGTACTTC
NA	TRBV7-2	TRBJ2-1	NA	CASSPGHGGDEQFF	TGTGCCAGCAGCCCGGGACATGGGGGGGATGAGCAGTTCTTC
TRBD2	TRBV29-1	TRBJ2-5	few	CSVEAPGLAGIQETQYF	TGCAGCGTTGAAGCCCCGGGACTAGCGGGGATCCAAGAGACCCAGTACTTC
TRBD2	TRBV7-8	TRBJ2-1	many	CASSPIRLADTGSEQFF	TGTGCCAGCAGCCCAATCAGACTAGCGGATACCGGAAGTGAGCAGTTCTTC
TRBD2	TRBV30	TRBJ2-7	many	CAWSRFLAGIYEQYF	TGTGCCTGGAGCCGTTTCCTAGCGGGAATCTACGAGCAGTACTTC
NA	TRBV3-1	TRBJ1-2	many	CASSDPYGYTF	TGTGCCAGCAGCGACCCTTATGGCTACACCTTC
NA	TRBV27	TRBJ2-7	many	CASSSPSRVVYEQYF	TGTGCCAGCAGTTCACCCTCGAGGGTAGTCTACGAGCAGTACTTC
TRBD2	TRBV9	TRBJ2-5	many	CASSVVAGVSGTQYF	TGTGCCAGCAGCGTAGTAGCGGGAGTATCAGGGACCCAGTACTTC
NA	TRBV6-5	TRBJ2-1	NA	CASSYSTIDEQFF	TGTGCCAGCAGTTATAGCACTATCGATGAGCAGTTCTTC
TRBD1	TRBV5-4	TRBJ1-6	NA	CASSPGTEASYNSPLHF	TGTGCCAGCAGCCCGGGGACAGAGGCGTCCTATAATTCACCCCTCCACTTT
TRBD2	TRBV11-2	TRBJ2-5	many	CASSFGTSGQETQYF	TGTGCCAGCAGCTTCGGGACTAGCGGGCAAGAGACCCAGTACTTC
NA	TRBV28	TRBJ2-7	few	CASTEDRDLGQYF	TGTGCCAGCACCGAGGACCGGGATCTAGGGCAGTACTTC
NA	TRBV28	TRBJ2-7	NA	CASDSGTYEQYF	TGTGCCAGCGATAGCGGAACCTACGAGCAGTACTTC